These T cell receptor beta chains were read from a single sample in a study of Ad26.COV2.S vaccination and SARS-CoV-2 variants. The data were produced by immunoSEQ multiplex PCR, yet TCRdb's version contains in-frame clones alone and is incomplete. This sample has 300,000 to 400,000 clones, with over 75% found just once. The specimen comprised peripheral blood, sampled in a trial of Ad26.COV2.S vaccine versus placebo. The receptor source for this set is a person between 18 and 65 years old who received the Ad26.COV2.S COVID-19 vaccine or a placebo. Each CDR3 is given with its conserved first and last residue. Each record gives: clone size, V gene, D gene, J gene, CDR3 DNA, CDR3 protein. A D gene is named only where the DNA matches it firmly. For some rows the clone size is stated as once, few or many, or as a class when expanded; others skip it.

>.|TRBV27|.|TRBJ2-2
TGTGCCAGCAGTTTCGGAACACACACCGGGGAGCTGTTTTTT
CASSFGTHTGELFF
>.|TRBV21-1|.|TRBJ1-1
TGTGCCAGCAGCAACTGTACCGGGACAGGGGAGAACACTGAAGCTTTCTTT
CASSNCTGTGENTEAFF
>.|TRBV12-3/TRBV12-4|.|TRBJ1-5
TGTGCCAGCAGTTTAGGGGACAATCAGCCCCAGCATTTT
CASSLGDNQPQHF
>.|TRBV12-5|.|TRBJ1-3
TGTGCTAGTGGACCCCGAGGTACCATATATTTT
CASGPRGTIYF
>.|TRBV29-1|.|TRBJ2-1
TGCAGCGGTGGGACTGACTACAATGAGCAGTTCTTC
CSGGTDYNEQFF
>.|TRBV6-1|.|TRBJ2-7
TGTGCCAGCAGTGAAGTCGCCAGGGGACCATACGAGCAGTACTTC
CASSEVARGPYEQYF
>.|TRBV9|TRBD2|TRBJ2-1
TGTGCCAGCAGCGGAATAGCGGGGGGGTCCTACAATGAGCAGTTCTTC
CASSGIAGGSYNEQFF
>.|TRBV20-1|TRBD1|TRBJ1-2
TGCAGTGCTAGTGAACAGGGGGCGGTCTATGGCTACACCTTC
CSASEQGAVYGYTF
>.|TRBV11-3|TRBD2|TRBJ2-3
TGTGCCAGCAGCCCCGGGACTAGACTCACAGATACGCAGTATTTT
CASSPGTRLTDTQYF
>.|TRBV6-5|.|TRBJ2-5
TGTGCCAGCAGTTACTCGCGAGGGGAAGAGACCCAGTACTTC
CASSYSRGEETQYF
>.|TRBV2|.|TRBJ2-5
TGTGCCAGCAGTGAGAGGAGGGCGGGGGAGACCCAGTACTTC
CASSERRAGETQYF
>once|TRBV19|TRBD2|TRBJ2-2
TGTGCCAGTAGTACGTTAGCGGGGGGCTTCACCGGGGAGCTGTTTTTT
CASSTLAGGFTGELFF
>few|TRBV6-5|.|TRBJ2-2
TGTGCCAGCAGACTGACAGCGGACGGGGAGCTGTTTTTT
CASRLTADGELFF
>.|TRBV7-8|.|TRBJ2-5
TGTGCCAGCAGCTTAGTGACGGGGGCCTGGGAGACCCAGTACTTC
CASSLVTGAWETQYF
>.|TRBV19|TRBD1|TRBJ1-3
TGTGCCAGTAGTATGGACAGGGAAAACACCATATATTTT
CASSMDRENTIYF
>.|TRBV7-2|.|TRBJ1-3
TGTGCCAGCAGCTTAACAAGCTCTGGAAACACCATATATTTT
CASSLTSSGNTIYF
>once|TRBV27|TRBD1|TRBJ1-4
TGTGCCAGCAGTTCGACAGGGAGGAATGAAAAACTGTTTTTT
CASSSTGRNEKLFF
>.|TRBV6-2/TRBV6-3|.|TRBJ2-6
TGTGCCAGCAGCACCGTGCCCACGGGCTCTGGGGCCAACGTCCTGACTTTC
CASSTVPTGSGANVLTF
>.|TRBV11-2|.|TRBJ2-5
TGTGCCAGCAGCTTAGGGGGGGTGGGAGAGACCCAGTACTTC
CASSLGGVGETQYF
>.|TRBV6-6|.|TRBJ1-4
TGTGCCAGCACAAACGAAAAGGAGGTGGAACTGTTTTTT
CASTNEKEVELFF
>.|TRBV12-3/TRBV12-4|.|TRBJ2-1
TGTGCCAGCAGTCCCCGGGGAGCCAATGAGCAGTTCTTC
CASSPRGANEQFF
>.|TRBV12-5|.|TRBJ2-1
TGTGCTAGTGGTTTGGGCCCTGAGCAGTTCTTC
CASGLGPEQFF
>.|TRBV5-1|TRBD1|TRBJ1-3
TGCGCCAGCAGCTTGGGACAGGGCACCTCTGGAAACACCATATATTTT
CASSLGQGTSGNTIYF
>.|TRBV5-6|TRBD1|TRBJ1-3
TGTGCCAGCAGCTTGGGAGACAGGGTTGTTGGAAACACCATATATTTT
CASSLGDRVVGNTIYF
>.|TRBV5-1|.|TRBJ2-2
TGCGCCAGCAGCTTGTTCGGGCAGGGGGAGGACACCGGGGAGCTGTTTTTT
CASSLFGQGEDTGELFF
>.|TRBV5-4|TRBD1|TRBJ2-3
TGTGCCAGCAGCTTGAGCAGGGGGAACACAGATACGCAGTATTTT
CASSLSRGNTDTQYF
>.|TRBV7-9|.|TRBJ1-4
TGTGCCAGCAGCTTAGGCACAGCTAATGAAAAACTGTTTTTT
CASSLGTANEKLFF
>.|TRBV3-1/TRBV3-2|.|TRBJ2-7
TGTGCCAGCAGCCCTGAGACAGGCTACGAGCAGTACTTC
CASSPETGYEQYF
>.|TRBV6-2/TRBV6-3|.|TRBJ2-1
TGTGCCAGCAGTGTTGGGGTGGAGCAGTTCTTC
CASSVGVEQFF
>.|TRBV6-5|.|TRBJ1-2
TGTGCCAGCAGTTACTCGAGGGGACAAGGGAGGGCGAGCTACACCTTC
CASSYSRGQGRASYTF
>.|TRBV6-5|.|TRBJ1-2
TGTGCCAGCAGTCCAGACAGGAGCTATGGCTACACCTTC
CASSPDRSYGYTF
>.|TRBV6-5|TRBD1|TRBJ2-7
TGTGCCAGCAGTTACCGACAGGGACCGGAGCAGTACTTC
CASSYRQGPEQYF
>.|TRBV28|TRBD1|TRBJ1-1
TGTGCCAGCAGTTCTAACCGGGACAGGGTAGGTGAAGCTTTCTTT
CASSSNRDRVGEAFF
>.|TRBV19|TRBD1|TRBJ1-2
TGTGCCAGCCATCCATCAGGGGGGCCCACTGGCTACACCTTC
CASHPSGGPTGYTF
>.|TRBV3-1/TRBV3-2|.|TRBJ1-1
TGTGCCAGCAGCCAAGCGGGGGTGAACACTGAAGCTTTCTTT
CASSQAGVNTEAFF
>.|TRBV6-5|TRBD2|TRBJ2-2
TGTGCCAGCAGAATTAGCGGGGGACCTACCGGGGAGCTGTTTTTT
CASRISGGPTGELFF
>.|TRBV12-5|TRBD1|TRBJ2-1
TGTGCTAGTGGTTTGGTACTCGGGACAGGTTCTAACAATGAGCAGTTCTTC
CASGLVLGTGSNNEQFF